The 16 T cell receptor beta chains below all came from one sample that was sequenced in a study of blood T cell repertoires in COVID-19. TCRdb keeps only in-frame clones here, not all; method: immunoSEQ multiplex PCR. There are 20,000 to 30,000 clones in the sample; 81% occur only once, and over 6.5% lies in the top ten. The sequenced material came from peripheral blood. These receptor sequences come from a man between 65 and 85 years old with acute or convalescent COVID-19.

J is TRBJ2-2 and V is TRBV9; D is possibly TRBD2 (6 bases). Germline V CDR1 and CDR2: SGDLS, YYNGEE. Trimming shortened V by 4 bases and J by 5 bases, and 15 bases separated the two germline ends. This CDR3 region has 15 residues. CDR3 nucleotide sequence: TGTGCCAGCAGCCTTTTGCGGGGCGGGACCGGGGAGCTGTTTTTT. As protein: CASSLLRGGTGELFF.

This chain connects TRBV7-2 to TRBJ1-6; D perhaps matches TRBD1 (6 bases). Germline V gene data show CDR1 as SGHTA and CDR2 as FQGNSA. CDR3 length: 16 amino acids. Trimming took off 2 bases at V and 4 bases at J, with 12 bases between the two ends. The CDR3 here is CASSLRIGQYNSPLHF. Here the CDR3 DNA reads TGTGCCAGCAGCTTAAGGATAGGACAGTATAATTCACCCCTCCACTTT. Filled out from reference TRBV7-2 and TRBJ1-6, the complete variable domain reads GAGVSQSPSNKVTEKGKDVELRCDPISGHTALYWYRQSLGQGLEFLIYFQGNSAPDKSGLPSDRFSAERTGGSVSTLTIQRTQQEDSAVYLCASSLRIGQYNSPLHFGNGTRLTVT.

This clone has only one observation. The chain is built from TRBV4-3 and TRBJ2-3; 11 positions agree with TRBD2. V shed 0 bases, J shed 2 bases, and the junction held 4 bases outside the gene matches. Per the germline V gene, CDR1 is LGHNA and CDR2 is YSLEER. The CDR3 runs to 17 residues. Here the CDR3 reads CASSQDLAGGLTDTQYF. The CDR3 DNA is TGCGCCAGCAGCCAAGATCTAGCGGGAGGCCTCACAGATACGCAGTATTTT.

The chain employs TRBV12-5 and TRBJ2-1; 10 bases fit TRBD1. The CDR3 is made up of 15 amino acids. Germline CDR1 is LGHNT and CDR2 is FRNRAP. After removal of 6 bases from V and 7 bases from J, the junction contained 9 bases not matched to a gene. The CDR3 region is CASGPGDRGSNEQFF. The CDR3 DNA sequence: TGTGCTAGTGGCCCCGGGGACAGGGGTAGTAATGAGCAGTTCTTC.

This clone occurred a few times. The chain combines TRBV14 with TRBJ2-5, with D maybe TRBD2 (6 bases). Germline values: CDR1 SGHDN, CDR2 FVKESK. V lost 5 bases to trimming and J lost 2 bases, with 12 bases between them. There are 14 residues in the CDR3. CDR3 sequence: CASSRRDLQETQYF. CDR3 nucleotide sequence: TGTGCCAGCAGCAGGCGGGACTTACAAGAGACCCAGTACTTC.

V gene TRBV5-1 combines with J gene TRBJ2-1; the D gene is possibly TRBD1 (6 bases). CDR1 SGHRS and CDR2 YFSETQ come from the germline V gene. The CDR3 is made up of 12 amino acids. Trimming cost V 4 bases and J 8 bases, with 10 bases left between them. CDR3: CASSQQGDEQFF. CDR3 nucleotide sequence: TGCGCCAGCAGCCAACAGGGAGATGAGCAGTTCTTC.

This chain uses TRBV27 with TRBJ1-2; no clear D gene. This CDR3 contains 14 residues. With 7 bases removed from V and 4 bases from J, the gap between germline ends came to 16 bases. CDR1 and CDR2 from the germline V gene are MNHEY and SMNVEV (reference sequence). The CDR3 nucleotides are TGTGCCAGCAAAACGGAGGGTTATGCCTATGGCTACACCTTC. It yields the protein CASKTEGYAYGYTF.

The chain combines TRBV10-2 with TRBJ2-5; perhaps TRBD1 as D (5 bases). In germline, CDR1 is WSHSY, CDR2 SAAADI. This CDR3 contains 17 residues. The ends were cut back, 2 bases at V and 4 bases at J, with 20 bases in the middle. The DNA of the CDR3 is TGCGCCAGCAGTGAGAGGGCCCTTGGCCTTAGGGGAGAGACCCAGTACTTC. It translates to CASSERALGLRGETQYF.

This clone was recorded only once. The gene calls are TRBV9 and TRBJ1-2; perhaps TRBD1 as D (6 bases). CDR1 SGDLS and CDR2 YYNGEE come from the germline V gene. The V end lost 4 bases, the J end lost 8 bases, and 15 bases lay between the germline ends. The CDR3 is 13 residues long. The CDR3 region has the DNA TGTGCCAGCAGCCTACGGGTGGGGGCAGGCTACACCTTC. This translates into CASSLRVGAGYTF.

This clone was observed once. CDR3 sequence (DNA): TGTGCCAGCAGTGCGCAGGGGCGCCTGAATGAGCAGTTCTTC. Amino acids: CASSAQGRLNEQFF. V usage is TRBV25-1 and J usage is TRBJ2-1, with D possibly being TRBD1 (6 bases). V gave up 4 bases and J gave up 7 bases, with 14 bases separating them. CDR1 and CDR2 from the germline V gene are MGHDK and SYGVNS. This CDR3 has 14 amino acids. The variable domain in full, with the rest retrieved from reference TRBV25-1 and TRBJ2-1, is EADIYQTPRYLVIGTGKKITLECSQTMGHDKMYWYQQDPGMELHLIHYSYGVNSTEKGDLSSESTVSRIRTEHFPLTLESARPSHTSQYLCASSAQGRLNEQFFGPGTRLTVL.

This clone came up once. V is TRBV15 and J is TRBJ1-3, with 7 bases that match TRBD1. With V trimmed by 5 bases and J by 0 bases, 7 bases remained unmatched. CDR3 length: 16 amino acids. The V gene's germline CDR1 is LNHNV and CDR2 YYDKDF (reference sequence). The CDR3 spells CATSRGGGLSGNTIYF. The CDR3 DNA reads as TGTGCCACCAGCCGCGGAGGGGGCCTCTCTGGAAACACCATATATTTT. Supplemented by reference TRBV15 and TRBJ1-3, the full variable domain reads DAMVIQNPRYQVTQFGKPVTLSCSQTLNHNVMYWYQQKSSQAPKLLFHYYDKDFNNEADTPDNFQSRRPNTSFCFLDIRSPGLGDTAMYLCATSRGGGLSGNTIYFGEGSWLTVV.

This rearrangement joins TRBV5-8 to TRBJ2-3; no clear D gene. The CDR3 contains 13 residues. Trimming pared 0 bases from V and 2 bases from J, leaving 4 bases between. Per the germline V gene, CDR1 is SGHTS and CDR2 is YDEGEE. This CDR3 is CASSLGDTDTQYF. The CDR3 DNA reads TGTGCCAGCAGCTTGGGAGACACAGATACGCAGTATTTT.

The chain combines TRBV5-1 with TRBJ1-2, with TRBD1 as a possible D gene (5 bases). V lost 4 bases and J 6 bases, leaving 10 bases between the germline ends. This CDR3 is built from 12 residues. The germline V gene has CDR1 SGHRS and CDR2 YFSETQ. CDR3 amino acids: CASSVGGDGYTF. The CDR3 coding sequence is TGCGCCAGCAGCGTCGGGGGTGATGGCTACACCTTC.

This chain joins TRBV19 and TRBJ1-5, with 9 bases aligning to TRBD1. V was pared by 5 bases and J by 1 base, with 6 bases of the junction left unmatched. The CDR3 covers 16 residues. CDR1 and CDR2 (germline): LNHDA, SQIVND (reference sequence). The CDR3 reads CASSRQQGASNQPQHF. The CDR3 nucleotides are TGTGCCAGTAGTCGGCAACAGGGGGCCAGCAATCAGCCCCAGCATTTT. Looking up the rest from reference TRBV19 and TRBJ1-5 gives the full variable domain: DGGITQSPKYLFRKEGQNVTLSCEQNLNHDAMYWYRQDPGQGLRLIYYSQIVNDFQKGDIAEGYSVSREKKESFPLTVTSAQKNPTAFYLCASSRQQGASNQPQHFGDGTRLSIL.

This clone was found once. The chain employs TRBV25-1 and TRBJ2-5; D is undetermined. The CDR3 extends over 16 amino acids. Germline V lookup: CDR1 MGHDK, CDR2 SYGVNS. V was clipped by 3 bases and J by 2 bases, with 16 bases between them. The DNA of the CDR3 is TGTGCCAGCAGTGAGGTGGCATCCCTTTTTCAAGAGACCCAGTACTTC. It codes for CASSEVASLFQETQYF.

The chain is built from TRBV2 and TRBJ2-2; D may be TRBD1 (6 bases). The CDR3 length is 15 residues. V lost 3 bases and J 2 bases, leaving 10 bases between the germline ends. Per germline, CDR1 SNHLY and CDR2 FYNNEI. For the CDR3, the DNA is TGTGCCAGCAGTGACAGGGGTCTCAACACCGGGGAGCTGTTTTTT. Translated: CASSDRGLNTGELFF.